This TCR beta chain was recovered during a study of T-cell reconstitution after alpha-beta-depleted transplantation in children (dated by TCRdb to the mid-2010s). In terms of the full investigation: The study quantitatively tracked T-cell immune reconstitution after TCRalphabeta/CD19-depleted allogeneic hematopoietic cell transplantation in children using TCR repertoire profiling.

Turning to this clonotype: What this receptor recognizes is not known. There are no base qualities to consult, and no much larger clone falls within one base.

Libraries came from PCR. Sequencing used an Illumina HiSeq 2500. To normalize quantification of the TCRbeta repertoire, the TCR libraries were built with molecular barcoding that relied on unique molecular identifiers. The public reads were run again by TCRdb, first through fastp at Q25 and then through MiXCR, and only productive beta chains were kept. Each entry is one CDR3 protein sequence, shown with its most common DNA and genes. Recorded for this sample are about 610,000 distinct CDR3 sequences; under 12% of them occurred a single time. The leading ten clones occupy 4% of the sample. Relative to germline, V is missing 9 bases and J is missing 5 bases, with 14 bases of the junction outside any gene match. CDR1 is given as KGHDR and CDR2 as SFDVKD, both from the germline V gene. Taken from cysteine to phenylalanine, the CDR3 has 15 residues. Only the CDR3 region is kept as DNA, spanning 45 bases read in frame from base 1.

The receptor chain draws on TRBV24-1 and TRBJ2-5, with 7 bases matching TRBD1. The origin of this receptor is a human donor who donated a stem cell graft to a child with acute myeloid leukemia. Specimen: PBMCs from the stem cell graft donor, collected from the stem cell graft. The CDR3 amino acid sequence is: CATGAYQGQSETQYF. The DNA sequence is given as TGTGCCACCGGAGCATACCAGGGACAGTCGGAGACCCAGTACTTC.